The rows below give T cell receptor beta chains drawn from one sample of a study of T cells in tumors after PD-1 blockade. Measured with immunoSEQ multiplex PCR; TCRdb has only the in-frame clones, and not every one. The table includes about 59,000 clones, roughly 75% detected once. Sequenced material: PBMCs, taken before anti-PD-1 treatment. These receptors all stem from a human donor with basal cell carcinoma. Each CDR3 is given with its conserved first and last residue. The D gene is left open where the match is weak. Clone size, where shown, is once, few, many, or a class for clones that have expanded.

D,J,size,V,DNA,CDR3
TRBD1,TRBJ1-1,NA,TRBV5-1,TGCGCCAGCAGCTTACTAACAGGGGTATCGGCTGAAGCTTTCTTT,CASSLLTGVSAEAFF
NA,TRBJ2-7,NA,TRBV2,TGTGCCAGCACCCGAGGCGGAACCTCCTACGAGCAGTACTTC,CASTRGGTSYEQYF
NA,TRBJ2-1,NA,TRBV7-9,TGTGCCAGCAGCTTAGTGCCCTATGAGCAGTTCTTC,CASSLVPYEQFF
NA,TRBJ2-5,NA,TRBV12-5,TGTGCTAGTGGTTTGGTACCGGAGACCCAGTACTTC,CASGLVPETQYF
NA,TRBJ2-5,NA,TRBV28,TGTGCCAGCAGTTTCGCCCAGGCGGGTCCGTACTTC,CASSFAQAGPYF
TRBD2,TRBJ2-7,NA,TRBV7-9,TGTGCCAGCAGCGGACTAGGGATTAACGACGAGCAGTACTTC,CASSGLGINDEQYF
TRBD2,TRBJ2-5,NA,TRBV7-8,TGTGCCAGCAGCTTAGTTGCGGGGGGGCCAGAGACCCAGTACTTC,CASSLVAGGPETQYF
NA,TRBJ1-5,NA,TRBV19,TGTGCCAGTAGTGCCTCGGCGAACCAGCCCCAGCATTTT,CASSASANQPQHF
NA,TRBJ1-6,NA,TRBV18,TGTGCCAGCTCGGGAGTGCAGATAAATAATTCACCCCTCCACTTT,CASSGVQINNSPLHF
TRBD1,TRBJ2-7,NA,TRBV9,TGTGCCAGCAGCGTAGCGGGACAGGGAAGCGAGCAGTACTTC,CASSVAGQGSEQYF
NA,TRBJ1-6,NA,TRBV19,TGTGCCAGTAGAATGACCGGTATGAGCTCACCCCTCCACTTT,CASRMTGMSSPLHF
NA,TRBJ2-5,NA,TRBV30,TGTGCCTGGAGTGTAGGGTATCGAGAGACCCAGTACTTC,CAWSVGYRETQYF
TRBD2,TRBJ2-2,NA,TRBV5-1,TGCGCCAGCAGCTCGGGACTAGCGGGGGGGCCTCGGACCGGGGAGCTGTTTTTT,CASSSGLAGGPRTGELFF
TRBD1,TRBJ2-7,NA,TRBV12-5,TGTGCTAGTGGTCTACGGACAGGGAGTCCTCACGAGCAGTACTTC,CASGLRTGSPHEQYF
TRBD2,TRBJ2-7,NA,TRBV6-6,TGTGCCACCCGACTAGCGGGGTCCTCCTACGAGCAGTACTTC,CATRLAGSSYEQYF
TRBD1,TRBJ1-2,once,TRBV6-5,TGTGCCAGCAGTTCGGACAGGACCTATGGCTACACCTTC,CASSSDRTYGYTF
NA,TRBJ2-7,NA,TRBV2,TGTGCCAGCAGTTTCCGCGGGACATCCTACGAGCAGTACTTC,CASSFRGTSYEQYF
NA,TRBJ2-2,NA,TRBV18,TGTGCCAGCTCACCACCCATCCCCCAGCGGCCTAACACCGGGGAGCTGTTTTTT,CASSPPIPQRPNTGELFF
TRBD1,TRBJ2-3,few,TRBV11-3,TGTGCCAGCAGCTTAGATCCACAGGGGGCCGACACAGATACGCAGTATTTT,CASSLDPQGADTDTQYF
NA,TRBJ2-3,once,TRBV5-4,TGTGCCAGCAGCTCACAGATAGGGATGGGCACAGATACGCAGTATTTT,CASSSQIGMGTDTQYF
NA,TRBJ2-2,NA,TRBV12-5,TGTGCTAGTGGTTTGGGAGCATCGTGGACCGGGGAGCTGTTTTTT,CASGLGASWTGELFF
NA,TRBJ1-1,NA,TRBV12-5,TGTGCTAGTGGTTGGGCAGGGACGAACACTGAAGCTTTCTTT,CASGWAGTNTEAFF
NA,TRBJ2-5,NA,TRBV9,TGTGCCAGCAGCGTAGGAGGGGGGGTGGAGACCCAGTACTTC,CASSVGGGVETQYF
NA,TRBJ2-7,once,TRBV19,TGTGCCAGTCGGAACACAGGAGGGACCTACGAGCAGTACTTC,CASRNTGGTYEQYF
TRBD1,TRBJ2-3,NA,TRBV2,TGTGCCAGCAGGCCGGGACAGGGGCTTTCCGATACGCAGTATTTT,CASRPGQGLSDTQYF
NA,TRBJ1-1,few,TRBV7-9,TGTGCCAGCAGCTTAGTGGGAGGGGGGACTGAAGCTTTCTTT,CASSLVGGGTEAFF
NA,TRBJ1-1,NA,TRBV4-1,TGCGCCAGCAGCCCCCAGGGGATATTGAACACTGAAGCTTTCTTT,CASSPQGILNTEAFF
NA,TRBJ1-1,NA,TRBV21-1,TGTGCCAGCAGCAAAGGGTGTTTGGGGGCACCCTTTGAAGCTTTCTTT,CASSKGCLGAPFEAFF
TRBD1,TRBJ2-3,NA,TRBV3-1/TRBV3-2,TGTGCCATCGGGAAGGGGGCGTCCTCAGATACGCAGTATTTT,CAIGKGASSDTQYF
NA,TRBJ2-5,NA,TRBV5-4,TGTGCCAGCAGCTTGTCAGGGGCCGAAGAGACCCAGTACTTC,CASSLSGAEETQYF
NA,TRBJ1-2,NA,TRBV4-1,TGCGCCAGCAGCCAAGACCTCGGCTTAGGCTATGGCTACACCTTC,CASSQDLGLGYGYTF
NA,TRBJ1-2,NA,TRBV7-9,TGTGCCAGCAGCTTAGCTACGCATGGCTACACCTTC,CASSLATHGYTF
TRBD2,TRBJ2-5,NA,TRBV11-3,TGTGCCAGCAGCTCACGTAGCGGGGGGGCCCGAGAGACCCAGTACTTC,CASSSRSGGARETQYF
NA,TRBJ2-3,NA,TRBV5-1,TGCGCCAGCAGCTTGAGGGGGGTAACTACAGATACGCAGTATTTT,CASSLRGVTTDTQYF
NA,TRBJ1-5,NA,TRBV11-3,TGTGCCAGCAGCTTAGTAGCCGATCAGCCCCAGCATTTT,CASSLVADQPQHF
NA,TRBJ2-7,once,TRBV12-3/TRBV12-4,TGTGCCAGCAGCCGGGCCTACGAGCAGTACTTC,CASSRAYEQYF
TRBD2,TRBJ2-3,NA,TRBV2,TGTGCCAGCAGCCCGGGACTAGCGGGCACAGATACGCAGTATTTT,CASSPGLAGTDTQYF
NA,TRBJ2-2,NA,TRBV9,TGTGCCAGCGCACGGGCAGGGGCGGGCACCGGGGAGCTGTTTTTT,CASARAGAGTGELFF
NA,TRBJ2-2,NA,TRBV9,TGTGCCAGCAGCGTAGATCAGAACACCGGGGAGCTGTTTTTT,CASSVDQNTGELFF
NA,TRBJ1-6,NA,TRBV27,TGTGCCAGCAGTACGACAGCCTATAATTCACCCCTCCACTTT,CASSTTAYNSPLHF
TRBD1,TRBJ1-5,NA,TRBV30,TGTGCCTGGAGTGCCAACAGGGGACATCAGCCCCAGCATTTT,CAWSANRGHQPQHF
NA,TRBJ1-6,NA,TRBV27,TGTGCCAGCAGTGCCGGACAGTTAGGGTCACCCCTCCACTTT,CASSAGQLGSPLHF
NA,TRBJ1-6,NA,TRBV5-5,TGTGCCAGCAGTATGGTGGGCAGTCATAATTCACCCCTCCACTTT,CASSMVGSHNSPLHF
NA,TRBJ1-1,NA,TRBV19,TGTGCCAGTAAAGCGGCTCTGAACACTGAAGCTTTCTTT,CASKAALNTEAFF
TRBD2,TRBJ2-5,NA,TRBV3-1/TRBV3-2,TGTGCCAGCAGCCAACCCTCAGCGGGGATTCAAGAGACCCAGTACTTC,CASSQPSAGIQETQYF
TRBD2,TRBJ2-1,NA,TRBV19,TGTGCCAGTAGCAAGCGGGGCGGCCGGGGCAATGAGCAGTTCTTC,CASSKRGGRGNEQFF
NA,TRBJ2-7,NA,TRBV5-1,TGCGCCAGCAGCTTGGGGACATACTACGAGCAGTACTTC,CASSLGTYYEQYF
NA,TRBJ2-1,NA,TRBV15,TGTGCCACCAGCGGGGGGGCTAGGGGTAATGAGCAGTTCTTC,CATSGGARGNEQFF
NA,TRBJ2-7,NA,TRBV5-1,TGCGCCAGCAGCTTGTGGCAGGTGGGGTACGAGCAGTACTTC,CASSLWQVGYEQYF
NA,TRBJ1-4,NA,TRBV19,TGTGCCAGTAGTATTGGCCGGAAGAATGAAAAACTGTTTTTT,CASSIGRKNEKLFF
TRBD1,TRBJ1-2,NA,TRBV5-1,TGCGCCAGCAGCTTATCGGCAGGGGGGTATGGCTACACCTTC,CASSLSAGGYGYTF
TRBD2,TRBJ2-4,NA,TRBV6-6,TGTGCCAGCCTCACTAGCGGGGGACCCTCCGTTCAGTACTTC,CASLTSGGPSVQYF
NA,TRBJ2-3,NA,TRBV6-6,TGTGCCAGCAGGGACGAAAACACAGATACGCAGTATTTT,CASRDENTDTQYF
TRBD1,TRBJ1-6,NA,TRBV27,TGTGCCAGCGCAGGGACGGACAGGTCACCCCTCCACTTT,CASAGTDRSPLHF